A selection of T cell receptor beta chains follows, all from one sample in a study of T cell responses to AZD1222 COVID-19 vaccine. Using immunoSEQ multiplex PCR, the repertoire was profiled, and TCRdb retains in-frame clones only, with some absent. The sample yields about 94,000 clones, roughly 88% seen once. This material consisted of peripheral blood, taken on day 0 of AZD1222 vaccination. Receptors were obtained from an adult in good health. CDR3s leave out the opening cysteine and the closing phenylalanine or tryptophan.

v_call	j_call	cdr3_aa
TRBV19	TRBJ1-2	ASSTRQSSLAHYGYT
TRBV3-1/TRBV3-2	TRBJ2-7	ASSQGSGTYEQY
TRBV7-3	TRBJ1-5	ASSLNRIIRPQH
TRBV4-1	TRBJ1-2	ASSQDRVRYGYT
TRBV5-1	TRBJ1-6	ASSFRASSYNSPLH
TRBV27	TRBJ2-2	ASRRQVPTLGELF
TRBV2	TRBJ1-1	ASGGTAFPEAF
TRBV6-4	TRBJ2-1	ASSSSGGAERQF
TRBV9	TRBJ2-3	ASSQRLQDTQY
TRBV19	TRBJ2-1	ASRELAGRDNEQF
TRBV19	TRBJ1-1	ASTVRQGSSEAF
TRBV6-5	TRBJ1-3	ASSWGSLSGNTIY
TRBV28	TRBJ1-2	ASSLSSRRYGYT
TRBV19	TRBJ1-4	ASSMNRGTEKLF
TRBV29-1	TRBJ1-2	SGRTDPYGYT
TRBV7-9	TRBJ1-5	ASSMRPLEPQH
TRBV25-1	TRBJ2-5	ASSELSPGETQY
TRBV19	TRBJ1-6	ASSGTEKNSPLH
TRBV3-1/TRBV3-2	TRBJ1-5	ASSQDLSGASQPQH
TRBV29-1	TRBJ2-5	SVSTSGQETQY
TRBV6-2/TRBV6-3	TRBJ2-2	ASSYPWTSPGELF
TRBV2	TRBJ1-5	ASSDGYSNQPQH
TRBV23-1	TRBJ1-2	ASSHPTGELRGYT
TRBV6-2/TRBV6-3	TRBJ1-1	ASSSVPQSGEAF
TRBV6-2/TRBV6-3	TRBJ1-4	ASSYKGLANEKLF
TRBV6-5	TRBJ2-5	ASSYGRGPYKETQY
TRBV6-5	TRBJ1-2	ASSYSTGSKGYGYT
TRBV11-1	TRBJ2-2	ASSLAPGGNRANTGELF
TRBV30	TRBJ1-2	AWRGQGYNYGYT
TRBV7-8	TRBJ2-7	ASSSRRLGGYEQY
TRBV9	TRBJ1-2	ASSLGWGAGFNYGYT
TRBV30	TRBJ1-3	AWSKGDPPGNTIY
TRBV7-2	TRBJ2-5	ASSLNPGGRETQY
TRBV6-4	TRBJ2-3	ASSEGGTTTQY
TRBV12-3/TRBV12-4	TRBJ1-1	AMGFGGTTEAF
TRBV5-4	TRBJ2-7	ASKREGLYEQY
TRBV6-5	TRBJ1-1	ASSWRQGGEAF
TRBV19	TRBJ2-1	ATKGAASYNEQF
TRBV10-2	TRBJ1-2	ASRGTGELNGYT
TRBV6-5	TRBJ1-2	ASRGLLNYGYT
TRBV24-1	TRBJ1-1	ATSNRGSTEAF
TRBV7-9	TRBJ2-7	ASSFYLTEQY
TRBV19	TRBJ2-7	ASRDKPGNEPYEQY
TRBV19	TRBJ1-1	ASRLGQGKNTEAF
TRBV9	TRBJ2-1	ASSVVPTWNEQF
TRBV19	TRBJ1-1	ASSPQEVTEAF